These T cell receptor beta chains were read from a single sample in a study of shared clonotypes between healthy human individuals. Sequencing used immunoSEQ multiplex PCR; TCRdb keeps in-frame clones, though not all of them. The sample includes 2 million to 2.5 million clones, 85% to 95% seen only once; the top ten take approximately 0.4%. The source material was naive CD4+ T cells from PBMCs. The receptor source for this set is a young man in good health. Some clones in this sample may be carry-over from other donors' samples. CDR3s include the opening cysteine and the closing phenylalanine or tryptophan. D genes are given only for firm matches. The size entry is marked missing in some rows and otherwise reads once, few, many or a size class.

J gene	D gene	V gene	clone size	CDR3 protein	CDR3 DNA
TRBJ2-7	.	TRBV9	.	CASSVAPGGEQYF	TGTGCCAGCAGCGTAGCCCCCGGAGGCGAGCAGTACTTC
TRBJ1-5	.	TRBV21-1	.	CASSYSIHWHHQPQHF	TGTGCCAGCAGTTACTCCATACATTGGCATCATCAGCCCCAGCATTTT
TRBJ2-2	.	TRBV25-1	.	CASTAKTNTGELFF	TGTGCCAGCACGGCGAAAACGAACACCGGGGAGCTGTTTTTT
TRBJ2-1	TRBD1	TRBV10-3	.	CAISDVRTGRDEQFF	TGTGCCATCAGTGACGTTCGGACAGGGCGTGATGAGCAGTTCTTC
TRBJ2-1	.	TRBV7-2	.	CASSLVLRADNEQFF	TGTGCCAGCAGCTTAGTTTTGCGGGCGGACAATGAGCAGTTCTTC
TRBJ1-3	.	TRBV5-1	.	CASSPQTFGAGNTIYF	TGCGCCAGCAGCCCGCAGACTTTTGGGGCTGGAAACACCATATATTTT
TRBJ2-1	TRBD2	TRBV28	.	CASSLREVAYNEQFF	TGTGCCAGCAGTTTGCGGGAGGTAGCCTACAATGAGCAGTTCTTC
TRBJ2-4	.	TRBV19	once	CASSPLRGWDKNIQYF	TGTGCCAGTAGTCCCCTAAGGGGATGGGACAAAAACATTCAGTACTTC
TRBJ2-3	.	TRBV11-3	.	CASCRDTQYF	TGTGCCAGCTGCCGAGATACGCAGTATTTT
TRBJ2-4	.	TRBV13	few	CASSPPRDSRKNIQYF	TGTGCCAGCAGCCCTCCCAGAGACAGCCGAAAAAACATTCAGTACTTC
TRBJ2-1	.	TRBV14	once	CASSQAGIFPDEQFF	TGTGCCAGCAGCCAAGCTGGGATCTTTCCGGATGAGCAGTTCTTC
TRBJ2-3	TRBD2	TRBV19	.	CASTPGGRDTQYF	TGTGCCAGTACCCCGGGAGGGCGAGATACGCAGTATTTT
TRBJ2-3	TRBD2	TRBV30	.	CAWSAGTSPDTQYF	TGTGCCTGGAGCGCCGGGACTAGCCCAGATACGCAGTATTTT
TRBJ2-3	TRBD1	TRBV28	.	CASSGRDRGPSTDTQYF	TGTGCCAGCAGTGGCCGGGACAGAGGACCCAGCACAGATACGCAGTATTTT
TRBJ1-2	.	TRBV7-9	.	CASSLAIIPNGYTF	TGTGCCAGCAGCTTAGCTATTATCCCGAATGGCTACACCTTC
TRBJ1-1	.	TRBV5-1	.	CASSLFGRGTEAFF	TGCGCCAGCAGCTTGTTCGGACGGGGCACTGAAGCTTTCTTT
TRBJ2-1	TRBD2	TRBV7-9	.	CASRDPSGKLDEQFF	TGTGCCAGCAGGGACCCGAGCGGGAAACTCGATGAGCAGTTCTTC
TRBJ2-7	TRBD1	TRBV7-9	.	CASSPGDRGPSYEQYF	TGTGCCAGCAGCCCCGGGGACAGGGGGCCATCCTACGAGCAGTACTTC
TRBJ2-1	.	TRBV18	.	CASSPPLRPYNEQFF	TGTGCCAGCTCACCTCCCTTGAGACCCTACAATGAGCAGTTCTTC
TRBJ2-2	TRBD2	TRBV18	once	CASPALAGPNTGELFF	TGTGCCAGCCCTGCCTTAGCGGGACCGAACACCGGGGAGCTGTTTTTT
TRBJ2-5	.	TRBV4-2	.	CASSQEGGRGETQYF	TGTGCCAGCAGCCAAGAAGGGGGGCGCGGAGAGACCCAGTACTTC
TRBJ2-1	TRBD2	TRBV7-9	.	CASSLVLSGLAYNEQFF	TGTGCCAGCAGCTTAGTTCTCTCGGGACTAGCCTACAATGAGCAGTTCTTC
TRBJ1-2	TRBD1	TRBV5-6	.	CASSGDRNHYGYTF	TGTGCCAGCAGCGGGGACAGAAATCACTATGGCTACACCTTC
TRBJ2-3	.	TRBV27	few	CASTPWGMGTDTQYF	TGTGCCAGCACCCCATGGGGGATGGGCACAGATACGCAGTATTTT
TRBJ2-1	TRBD1	TRBV6-5	once	CASSYRGQGGRYEQFF	TGTGCCAGCAGTTATAGGGGACAGGGGGGTCGATATGAGCAGTTCTTC
TRBJ2-1	TRBD2	TRBV14	.	CASSRGRGSSYNEQFF	TGTGCCAGCAGCCGGGGCCGCGGGAGCTCCTACAATGAGCAGTTCTTC
TRBJ1-1	.	TRBV6-5	.	CASKRGALNTEAFF	TGTGCCTCCAAGCGAGGGGCCCTGAACACTGAAGCTTTCTTT
TRBJ2-5	.	TRBV4-3	.	CASSQDGDLQETQYF	TGCGCCAGCAGCCAAGATGGGGACCTCCAAGAGACCCAGTACTTC
TRBJ2-5	.	TRBV5-4	.	CASSWGTPPETQYF	TGTGCCAGCAGCTGGGGGACACCCCCAGAGACCCAGTACTTC
TRBJ1-1	TRBD1	TRBV6-1	.	CASSPRDRGRTEAFF	TGTGCCAGCAGTCCCCGGGACAGGGGGCGAACTGAAGCTTTCTTT
TRBJ2-5	.	TRBV28	.	CASSFRETQYF	TGTGCCAGCAGTTTTAGGGAGACCCAGTACTTC
TRBJ2-1	TRBD2	TRBV4-3	.	CASSQWTSGRSGEQFF	TGCGCCAGCAGCCAATGGACTAGCGGGAGGTCTGGGGAGCAGTTCTTC
TRBJ1-5	.	TRBV10-3	.	CAIRPDSSVGNQPQHF	TGTGCCATCAGGCCAGACAGTTCTGTTGGAAATCAGCCCCAGCATTTT
TRBJ2-1	TRBD2	TRBV5-4	.	CASSPSGGRSYNEQFF	TGTGCCAGCAGCCCCTCGGGAGGGAGGTCCTACAATGAGCAGTTCTTC
TRBJ1-3	.	TRBV28	.	CASSLVARLGGNTIYF	TGTGCCAGCAGTTTAGTTGCCAGGTTAGGAGGAAACACCATATATTTT